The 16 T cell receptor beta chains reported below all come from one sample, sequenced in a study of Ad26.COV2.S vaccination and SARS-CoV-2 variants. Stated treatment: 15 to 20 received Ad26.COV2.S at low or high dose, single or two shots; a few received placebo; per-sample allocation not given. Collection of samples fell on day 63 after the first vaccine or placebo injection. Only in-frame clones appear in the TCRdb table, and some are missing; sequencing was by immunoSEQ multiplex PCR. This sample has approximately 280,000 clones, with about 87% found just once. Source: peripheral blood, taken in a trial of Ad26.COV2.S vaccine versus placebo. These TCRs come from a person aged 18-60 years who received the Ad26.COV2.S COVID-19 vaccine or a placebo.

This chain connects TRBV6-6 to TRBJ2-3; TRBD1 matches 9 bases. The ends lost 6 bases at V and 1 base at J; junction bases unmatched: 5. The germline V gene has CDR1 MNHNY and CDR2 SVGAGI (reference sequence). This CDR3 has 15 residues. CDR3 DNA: TGTGCCAGCAGCCGGGGACAGGGTGGCACAGATACGCAGTATTTT. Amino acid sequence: CASSRGQGGTDTQYF.

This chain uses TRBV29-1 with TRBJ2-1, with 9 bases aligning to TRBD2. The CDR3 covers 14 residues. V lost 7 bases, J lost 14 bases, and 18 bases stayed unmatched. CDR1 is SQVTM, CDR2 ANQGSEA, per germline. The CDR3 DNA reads TGCAGCGCCGGGGGTAATCGAGCGGGAGGTTCGGAGTTCTTC. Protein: CSAGGNRAGGSEFF.

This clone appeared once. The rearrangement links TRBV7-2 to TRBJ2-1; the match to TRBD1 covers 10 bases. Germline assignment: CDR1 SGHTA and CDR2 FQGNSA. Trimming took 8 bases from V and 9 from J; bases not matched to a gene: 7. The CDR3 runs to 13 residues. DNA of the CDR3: TGTGCCAGCTCGACAGGGGGCGCGGGTGAGCAGTTCTTC. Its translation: CASSTGGAGEQFF. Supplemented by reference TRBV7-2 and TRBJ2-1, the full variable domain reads GAGVSQSPSNKVTEKGKDVELRCDPISGHTALYWYRQSLGQGLEFLIYFQGNSAPDKSGLPSDRFSAERTGGSVSTLTIQRTQQEDSAVYLCASSTGGAGEQFFGPGTRLTVL.

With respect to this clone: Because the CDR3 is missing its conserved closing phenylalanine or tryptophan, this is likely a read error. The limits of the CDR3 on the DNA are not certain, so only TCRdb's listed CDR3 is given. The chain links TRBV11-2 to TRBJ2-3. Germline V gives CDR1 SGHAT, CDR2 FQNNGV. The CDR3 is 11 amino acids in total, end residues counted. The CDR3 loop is CASSSISEGGG.

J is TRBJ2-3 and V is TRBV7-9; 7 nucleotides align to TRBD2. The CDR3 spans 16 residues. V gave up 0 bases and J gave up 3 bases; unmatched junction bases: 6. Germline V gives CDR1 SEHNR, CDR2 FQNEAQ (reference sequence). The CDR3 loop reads CASSLAQGGRTDTQYF. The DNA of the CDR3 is TGTGCCAGCAGCTTAGCTCAGGGCGGGAGAACAGATACGCAGTATTTT.

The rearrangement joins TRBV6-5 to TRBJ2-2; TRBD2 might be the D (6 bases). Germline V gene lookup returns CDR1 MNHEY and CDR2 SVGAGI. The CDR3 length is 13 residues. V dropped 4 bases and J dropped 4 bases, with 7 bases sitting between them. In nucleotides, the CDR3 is TGTGCCAGCAGTTTGGGGGGCACCGGGGAGCTGTTTTTT. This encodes CASSLGGTGELFF.

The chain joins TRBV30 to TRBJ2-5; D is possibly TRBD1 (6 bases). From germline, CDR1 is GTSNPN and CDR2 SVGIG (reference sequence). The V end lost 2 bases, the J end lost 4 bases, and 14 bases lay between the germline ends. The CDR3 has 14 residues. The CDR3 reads CAWSQGQIPETQYF. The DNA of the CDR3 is TGTGCCTGGAGTCAGGGACAAATCCCAGAGACCCAGTACTTC.

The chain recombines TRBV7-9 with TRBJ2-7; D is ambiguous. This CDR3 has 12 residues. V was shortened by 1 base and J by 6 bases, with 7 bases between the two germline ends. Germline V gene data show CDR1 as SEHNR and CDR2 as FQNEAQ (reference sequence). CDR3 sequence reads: CASSLVRSEQYF. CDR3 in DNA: TGTGCCAGCAGCTTAGTCAGGTCCGAGCAGTACTTC.

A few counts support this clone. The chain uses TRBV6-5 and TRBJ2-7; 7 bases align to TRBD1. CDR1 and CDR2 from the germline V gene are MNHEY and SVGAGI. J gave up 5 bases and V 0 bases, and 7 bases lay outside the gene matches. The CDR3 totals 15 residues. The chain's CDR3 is CASSYSGTVGHEQYF. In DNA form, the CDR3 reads TGTGCCAGCAGTTACTCAGGGACAGTAGGCCACGAGCAGTACTTC.

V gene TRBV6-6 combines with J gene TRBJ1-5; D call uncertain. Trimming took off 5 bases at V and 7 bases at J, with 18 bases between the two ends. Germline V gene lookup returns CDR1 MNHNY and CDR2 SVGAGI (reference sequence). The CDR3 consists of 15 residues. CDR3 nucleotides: TGTGCCAGCAGTCGAACCAGCAGTATTTTCCAGCCCCAGCATTTT. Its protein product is CASSRTSSIFQPQHF.

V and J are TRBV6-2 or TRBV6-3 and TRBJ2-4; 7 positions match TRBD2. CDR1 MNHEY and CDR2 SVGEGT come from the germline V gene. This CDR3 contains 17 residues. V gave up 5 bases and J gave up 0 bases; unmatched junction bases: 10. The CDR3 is CASSREGAYLAKNIQYF. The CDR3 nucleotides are TGTGCCAGCAGTAGGGAGGGCGCCTACTTAGCCAAAAACATTCAGTACTTC.

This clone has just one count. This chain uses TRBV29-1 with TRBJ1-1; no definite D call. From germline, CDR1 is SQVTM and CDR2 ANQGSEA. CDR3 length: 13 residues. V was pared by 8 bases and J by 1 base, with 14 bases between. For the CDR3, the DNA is TGCAGCCCTTCCTCTTTCGAGAACACTGAAGCTTTCTTT. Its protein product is CSPSSFENTEAFF. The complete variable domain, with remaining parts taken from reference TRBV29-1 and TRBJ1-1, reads SAVISQKPSRDICQRGTSLTIQCQVDSQVTMMFWYRQQPGQSLTLIATANQGSEATYESGFVIDKFPISRPNLTFSTLTVSNMSPEDSSIYLCSPSSFENTEAFFGQGTRLTVV.

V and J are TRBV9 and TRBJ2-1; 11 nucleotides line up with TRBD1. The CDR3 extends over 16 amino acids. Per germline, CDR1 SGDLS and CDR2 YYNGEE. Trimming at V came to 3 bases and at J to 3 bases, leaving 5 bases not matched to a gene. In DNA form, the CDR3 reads TGTGCCAGCAGCGCCGGGACAGGGGGTCTCTACAATGAGCAGTTCTTC. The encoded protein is CASSAGTGGLYNEQFF.

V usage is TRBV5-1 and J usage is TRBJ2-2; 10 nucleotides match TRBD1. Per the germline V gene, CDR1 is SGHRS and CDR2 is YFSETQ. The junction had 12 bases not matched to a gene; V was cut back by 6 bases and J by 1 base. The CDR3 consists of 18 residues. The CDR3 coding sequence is TGCGCCAGCAACCTGGGGGGACAGGGGCGATGGAACACCGGGGAGCTGTTTTTT. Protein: CASNLGGQGRWNTGELFF.

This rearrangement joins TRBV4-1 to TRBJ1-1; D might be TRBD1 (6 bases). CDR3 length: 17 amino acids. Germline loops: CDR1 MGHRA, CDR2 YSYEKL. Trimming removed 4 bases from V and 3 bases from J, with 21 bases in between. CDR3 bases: TGCGCCAGCAGCCGAGGGGGGACGCCATTATTATACACTGAAGCTTTCTTT. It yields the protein CASSRGGTPLLYTEAFF.

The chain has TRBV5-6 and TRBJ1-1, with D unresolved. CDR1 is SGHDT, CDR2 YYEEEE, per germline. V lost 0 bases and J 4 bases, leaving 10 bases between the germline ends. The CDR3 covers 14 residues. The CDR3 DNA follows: TGTGCCAGCAGCTTGGGGGTCGGGAGCACTGAAGCTTTCTTT. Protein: CASSLGVGSTEAFF.